Listed here are 27 T cell receptor beta chains from one sample, sequenced in a study of identical twins. One entry per CDR3 protein, called by TCRdb with MiXCR from the 5' RACE reads. The sample has some 630,000 distinct CDR3 sequences, under 8.5% seen once. This sample also appeared in a second study, on yellow fever vaccine responses in identical twins.

The material sequenced was PBMCs. These receptor sequences come from a woman younger than 30 in good health.

The chain combines TRBV12-3 or TRBV12-4 with TRBJ2-5, with unresolved D. The V and J ends lost 6 bases and 0 bases respectively, with 14 bases between them. CDR3 length: 15 amino acids. This chain's CDR3 is CASSPPSPNQETQYF. DNA for the CDR3: TGTGCCAGCAGCCCACCCTCTCCCAACCAAGAGACCCAGTACTTC.

CDR3 in DNA: TGCAGCATGAAACCCCAGGTGGAGACCCAGTACTTC. Protein sequence: CSMKPQVETQYF. The chain links TRBV20-1 to TRBJ2-5; no reliable D call. Germline V CDR1 and CDR2: DFQATT, SNEGSKA (reference sequence). This CDR3 is built from 12 residues.

This clonotype was detected a few times. The chain joins TRBV7-8 to TRBJ2-3; 12 positions agree with TRBD2. CDR3 length: 14 amino acids. Trimming cost V 6 bases and J 14 bases; bases outside gene matches: 12. Germline-derived CDR1 and CDR2 are SGHVS and FQNEAQ. The CDR3 bases are TGTGCCAGCAGGTCTAGCGGGAGGGCCCCCTTTCCGTATTTT. This gives the protein CASRSSGRAPFPYF.

This clonotype was observed at least ten times. The V and J genes are TRBV20-1 and TRBJ1-1, with D possibly TRBD1 on 6 matching bases. Germline V lookup: CDR1 DFQATT, CDR2 SNEGSKA (reference sequence). CDR3 length: 15 residues. Trimming left V 4 bases short and J 0 bases short, with 15 bases between. The CDR3 bases are TGCAGTGCTACCACCCAGGACAGATTGAACACTGAAGCTTTCTTT. It encodes CSATTQDRLNTEAFF.

The gene calls are TRBV25-1 and TRBJ2-1; D is perhaps TRBD2 (9 bases). The germline gives CDR1 MGHDK, CDR2 SYGVNS. V was cut by 8 bases and J by 9 bases, with 20 bases left in between. The CDR3 is 14 residues long. CDR3 sequence: CASQGAGGPGEQFF. CDR3 bases: TGTGCCAGCCAGGGGGCGGGAGGGCCGGGTGAGCAGTTCTTC.

Many counts were recorded for this clonotype. J is TRBJ2-3 and V is TRBV6-1; possibly TRBD2 for D (7 bases). Germline values: CDR1 MNHNS, CDR2 SASEGT. Trimming stripped 7 bases from V and 6 bases from J, with 17 bases between. The CDR3 sequence is 14 residues long. For the CDR3, the DNA is TGTGCCAGCATCCGGGGGGCGGCTGTGGATACGCAGTATTTT. Protein sequence: CASIRGAAVDTQYF.

Here the CDR3 reads CATSDLAGRDEQFF. The CDR3 region has the DNA TGTGCCACCAGTGATCTGGCAGGGCGGGATGAGCAGTTCTTC. This chain uses TRBV24-1 with TRBJ2-1; D tentatively reads TRBD1 or TRBD2 (5 bases each). Trimming pared 3 bases from V and 8 bases from J, leaving 13 bases between. The V gene's germline CDR1 is KGHDR and CDR2 SFDVKD. The CDR3 covers 14 residues.

This clonotype was found a few times. CDR3 sequence (DNA): TGTGCCAGCAGTTTGGGCAATGAGGAAAAACTGTTTTTT. Its translation: CASSLGNEEKLFF. This sequence joins TRBV12-3 or TRBV12-4 and TRBJ1-4; D ambiguous. Trimming stripped 3 bases from V and 8 bases from J, with 10 bases between. This CDR3 is built from 13 residues.

The table lists this clonotype with a few counts. V is TRBV4-1 and J is TRBJ2-5; 7 nucleotides match TRBD1. Germline V lookup: CDR1 MGHRA, CDR2 YSYEKL. V shed 0 bases, J shed 1 base, and the junction held 2 bases outside the gene matches. CDR3 length: 15 amino acids. CDR3 nucleotides: TGCGCCAGCAGCCAAGAACAGGGGAGCCAAGAGACCCAGTACTTC. It specifies CASSQEQGSQETQYF.

This clonotype was found a few times. The chain recombines TRBV27 with TRBJ2-3; 15 positions agree with TRBD2. Per the germline V gene, CDR1 is MNHEY and CDR2 is SMNVEV (reference sequence). The CDR3 is 18 residues long. V lost 5 bases and J lost 3; bases outside the gene matches: 9. The CDR3 region has the DNA TGTGCCAGCAGTCCAGTGGGGACTAGCGGGAGGAGGACAGATACGCAGTATTTT. Amino acids: CASSPVGTSGRRTDTQYF.

This clonotype was seen a handful of times. The chain has TRBV7-2 and TRBJ2-7, with 9 nucleotides matching TRBD2. The CDR3 is 15 amino acids. CDR1 and CDR2 (germline): SGHTA, FQGNSA. J was trimmed by 1 base and V by 3 bases; bases with no gene match: 4. The CDR3 sequence: CASSLGTSRSYEQYF. In DNA, the CDR3 is TGTGCCAGCAGCTTGGGGACTAGCCGATCCTACGAGCAGTACTTC.

The chain uses TRBV29-1 and TRBJ2-2, with a tentative D call TRBD2 (6 bases). CDR1 and CDR2 (germline): SQVTM, ANQGSEA. Trimming pared 7 bases from V and 3 bases from J, leaving 15 bases between. This CDR3 spans 14 amino acids. In nucleotides, the CDR3 is TGCAGCGGCGGGGACGTGGGGGACACCGGGGAGCTGTTTTTT. Translating it yields CSGGDVGDTGELFF.

This clonotype was seen a few times. This rearrangement joins TRBV7-2 to TRBJ2-1; TRBD1 is a possible D gene (5 bases). V lost 1 base and J 6 bases, leaving 7 bases between the germline ends. Germline CDR1 is SGHTA and CDR2 is FQGNSA. The CDR3 has 13 residues. The CDR3 loop is CASSLVRANEQFF. CDR3 bases: TGTGCCAGCAGCTTAGTCAGGGCCAATGAGCAGTTCTTC.

This chain connects TRBV27 to TRBJ2-7, with unresolved D. In germline, CDR1 is MNHEY, CDR2 SMNVEV (reference sequence). The CDR3 length is 13 residues. V lost 5 bases to trimming and J lost 3 bases, with 11 bases between them. CDR3 nucleotide sequence: TGTGCCAGCAGTCCCTGGACCTTCTACGAGCAGTACGTC. It is translated as CASSPWTFYEQYV.

The genes are TRBV20-1 and TRBJ1-5, with a weak D call TRBD1 (5 bases). The germline CDR1 and CDR2 sequences are DFQATT and SNEGSKA (reference sequence). The V gene lost 0 bases and the J gene lost 9 bases, with 15 bases spanning the gap. The CDR3 has 14 amino acids. The DNA for the CDR3 is TGCAGTGCTAGAGATGGGGACTACCCAGGGCCCCAGCATTTT. This encodes CSARDGDYPGPQHF.

This clonotype showed up many times. J is TRBJ2-7 and V is TRBV5-1; 14 bases map to TRBD2. V lost 0 bases, J lost 3 bases, and 11 bases stayed unmatched. Germline-derived CDR1 and CDR2 are SGHRS and YFSETQ. The CDR3 runs 19 residues. CDR3 sequence (DNA): TGCGCCAGCAGCTTGGCCAAAGGACTAGCGGGAGGTCAGTACTACGAGCAGTACTTC. Translation gives CASSLAKGLAGGQYYEQYF.

The rearrangement uses TRBV7-7 and TRBJ2-3, with D tentatively TRBD2 (5 bases). Trimming shortened V by 4 bases and J by 4 bases, and 15 bases separated the two germline ends. CDR1 is SSHAT, CDR2 FNYEAQ, per germline (reference sequence). The CDR3 covers 15 residues. CDR3 sequence (DNA): TGTGCCAGCAGCTCTTCCACTAGTGGGGCAGATACGCAGTATTTT. It translates to CASSSSTSGADTQYF.

This chain connects TRBV5-1 to TRBJ2-6; tentative D call: TRBD1 (5 bases). V was shortened by 1 base and J by 3 bases, with 17 bases between the two germline ends. This CDR3 has 18 residues. Germline loops: CDR1 SGHRS, CDR2 YFSETQ. CDR3 bases: TGCGCCAGCAGCTTGTATCCGGGTCTAACAGGTGGGGCCAACGTCCTGACTTTC. Translating gives CASSLYPGLTGGANVLTF.

The sample holds a few counts of this clonotype. The chain combines TRBV5-1 with TRBJ2-3; 9 nucleotides agree with TRBD2. The V gene's germline CDR1 is SGHRS and CDR2 YFSETQ. With V trimmed by 4 bases and J by 0 bases, 15 bases remained unmatched. The CDR3 has 19 residues. The CDR3 sequence: CASSPKLNSGSSSTDTQYF. In DNA, the CDR3 is TGCGCCAGCAGCCCGAAACTCAATAGCGGGAGCAGTAGCACAGATACGCAGTATTTT.

This clonotype was detected ten times or more. The V call is TRBV11-2, the J call TRBJ1-2; D is possibly TRBD1 (5 bases). The CDR3 contains 13 residues. From germline, CDR1 is SGHAT and CDR2 FQNNGV. Trimming shortened V by 5 bases and J by 4 bases, and 11 bases separated the two germline ends. This chain's CDR3 is CASSLDRTYGYTF. CDR3 nucleotides: TGTGCCAGCAGCCTCGACAGAACCTATGGCTACACCTTC.

This clonotype was seen only a few times. The chain recombines TRBV7-2 with TRBJ2-5, with 9 bases matching TRBD1. This CDR3 comprises 16 residues. Germline V gene sequence: CDR1 SGHTA, CDR2 FQGNSA. Trimming took 5 bases from V and 10 from J; bases not matched to a gene: 17. The CDR3 DNA sequence: TGTGCCAGCAGCAAGCGGACAGGGGCCGGTGGTGAGGTCCAGTACTTC. Protein sequence: CASSKRTGAGGEVQYF.

The CDR3 DNA reads TGTGCCAGCAGTCCCCGACTAGCCCCAGGCTCCAATGAGCAGTTCTTC. Amino acids: CASSPRLAPGSNEQFF. V gene TRBV7-7 combines with J gene TRBJ2-1; 7 bases fit TRBD2. Germline values: CDR1 SSHAT, CDR2 FNYEAQ (reference sequence). The V segment lost 6 bases and the J segment 6 bases; nucleotides outside the gene matches: 14. The CDR3 is 16 amino acids.

The sample holds many counts of this clonotype. The rearrangement links TRBV27 to TRBJ1-5, with D possibly being TRBD1 (5 bases). The germline gives CDR1 MNHEY, CDR2 SMNVEV (reference sequence). The germline V and J ends were trimmed by 5 bases and 7 bases, with 12 bases remaining between them. This CDR3 spans 13 amino acids. The CDR3: CASSPGGRQPQHF. CDR3 in DNA: TGTGCCAGCAGTCCTGGGGGGAGACAGCCCCAGCATTTT.

The sample holds many counts of this clonotype. The chain employs TRBV15 and TRBJ2-3; 7 nucleotides agree with TRBD1. Germline trimming cut 3 bases from V and 5 bases from J; bases unmatched to any gene: 2. The CDR3 totals 13 residues. CDR1 LNHNV and CDR2 YYDKDF come from the germline V gene (reference sequence). The CDR3: CATSRYRGDTQYF. In nucleotides, the CDR3 is TGTGCCACCAGCAGGTACAGGGGAGATACGCAGTATTTT.

In its sample, this clonotype was seen a few times. The chain combines TRBV14 with TRBJ2-7, with 9 bases lining up with TRBD1. Trimming removed 1 base from V and 3 bases from J; junction bases left unmatched: 4. The CDR3 length is 15 residues. Germline values: CDR1 SGHDN, CDR2 FVKESK. CDR3 sequence reads: CASSQVPGQGYEQYV. The CDR3 nucleotides are TGTGCCAGCAGCCAAGTCCCGGGACAGGGCTACGAGCAGTACGTC.

This clonotype was counted ten times or more. The rearrangement links TRBV12-3 or TRBV12-4 to TRBJ2-3, with 8 nucleotides matching TRBD2. V gave up 4 bases and J gave up 14 bases; unmatched junction bases: 17. The CDR3 loop spans 15 amino acids. In DNA form, the CDR3 reads TGTGCCAGCAGTTCCGGTTTGGCCGTAGCGGGGTCCAGGTATTTT. This translates into CASSSGLAVAGSRYF.

There are many counts of this clonotype. This chain connects TRBV4-1 to TRBJ2-5; D is possibly TRBD1 (6 bases). Germline V lookup: CDR1 MGHRA, CDR2 YSYEKL. The V gene lost 2 bases and the J gene lost 2 bases, with 9 bases spanning the gap. There are 14 residues in the CDR3. This CDR3 is CASSQNREQETQYF. The CDR3 bases are TGCGCCAGCAGCCAAAACAGGGAACAAGAGACCCAGTACTTC.